These 3 T cell receptor beta chains were sequenced from one sample in a study of T cell repertoires in cytomegalovirus infection. TCRdb fed the reads into MiXCR, producing one record per CDR3 protein. The repertoire holds hundreds of thousands of distinct CDR3 sequences, with roughly 9.5% as singletons. The specimen was PBMCs. The receptor source for this set is a human donor in good health (CMV status not recorded). Some clones in this sample may be carry-over from other donors' samples.

There are many counts of this clonotype. The rearrangement uses TRBV7-8 and TRBJ2-1, with 10 bases aligning to TRBD2. The CDR3 runs 15 residues. V was pared by 3 bases and J by 6 bases, with 5 bases of the junction left unmatched. CDR1 and CDR2 from the germline V gene are SGHVS and FQNEAQ. CDR3 loop: CASSFSSSGSNEQFF. As DNA, the CDR3 is TGTGCCAGCAGCTTTTCGTCTAGCGGGAGCAATGAGCAGTTCTTC.

This clonotype was recorded a few times. The chain employs TRBV20-1 and TRBJ1-5; D might be TRBD1 (5 bases). The CDR3 has 17 amino acids. The V gene lost 4 bases and the J gene lost 2 bases, with 21 bases spanning the gap. Germline assignment: CDR1 DFQATT and CDR2 SNEGSKA (reference sequence). CDR3 in DNA: TGCAGTGCTACCCGACGGGGGGTAGTTTTGGGCAATCAGCCCCAGCATTTT. This translates into CSATRRGVVLGNQPQHF.

The rearrangement uses TRBV10-2 and TRBJ1-5; D is perhaps TRBD1 (6 bases). Germline V lookup: CDR1 WSHSY, CDR2 SAAADI. The CDR3 sequence is 16 residues long. The V and J ends lost 5 bases and 1 base respectively, with 15 bases between them. CDR3 amino acids: CASSPQGSQSNQPQHF. As DNA, the CDR3 is TGCGCCAGCAGTCCCCAGGGGAGTCAGAGCAATCAGCCCCAGCATTTT.